This TCR beta chain was recovered during a study of blood T cells in healthy people across ages (dated by TCRdb to about 2015). At the level of the whole study: In model experiments, roughly one uniquely barcoded TCR beta cDNA molecule per two T cells was captured by template switching. Age-related changes in TCR beta repertoire diversity were measured in the study by deep sequencing normalized with unique cDNA molecular identifiers. Donors were grouped into four age groups: young (average roughly 17 years), middle-aged (around 39), aged (around 66) and long-lived (about 82). The study analyzed two additional independent replicas of 1 million unique cDNA reads from the same blood draw for two donors, one aged 18 to 29 and one aged 80 or older. Broader findings and caveats from the paper: Because profiling used bulk unsorted PBMCs, naive and antigen-experienced compartments could not be compared conclusively. As age increased, observed TCR beta diversity per million T cells dropped in a roughly linear way, and a significant reduction was already evident by age about 40. Because donor CMV infection status was unknown, age-related changes in expanded clonotypes were potentially confounded. The long-lived group showed more naive CD4+ T cells, fewer expanded clones and increased TCR diversity than the aged group, suggesting age selection. Total diversity estimates from one million sequenced T cells were considered lower bounds and underestimates. A strong correlation was found between observed TCR beta diversity and the percentage of naive T cells measured by flow cytometry.

The roughly 39 donors, aged roughly 6 to 90 years, were systemically healthy Caucasian individuals from Russia. Around 9.8 milliliters of peripheral blood were collected from each donor into EDTA-treated Vacutainer tubes. Ficoll-Paque density-gradient centrifugation was used to isolate PBMCs, with at least 6 million obtained per sample. Trizol reagent was used to extract total RNA from PBMCs, with at least 6 micrograms per sample. The percentages of naive CD45RAhigh/CD27high T cells were determined by flow cytometry on a PBMC aliquot from every donor. Trimming accounts for 3 bases at V and 4 bases at J, while the number of junction bases matched to no gene is 7. Via the germline V gene, CDR1 is SQVTM and CDR2 ANQGSEA. The CDR3 has 15 amino acids, counting the end cysteine and phenylalanine. The retained sequence is limited to the CDR3, 45 bases, with the frame set at the first base. As for this clonotype: It lacks a known antigen. The record has no base qualities; no much larger clone is one base away.

The library was produced with 5' RACE. Data came from an Illumina HiSeq 2500. A second 7 to 11 cycle PCR used a sample-barcoded 5' primer and a J-beta primer mix. A template-switch 5' adaptor carrying 12 random nucleotides introduced a unique molecular identifier onto each TCR beta cDNA molecule. At least 2.5 million CDR3-containing paired-end reads were obtained from each sample. First-strand cDNA was synthesized from all RNA with the Mint cDNA synthesis kit, primed by a TRBC-specific oligonucleotide. After uracil-DNA glycosylase treatment, a first 18-cycle PCR used universal primers M1SS and BC2_uni_R on all cDNA. Per the original workflow: For normalization, 1 million high-quality reads were randomly selected from each sample, with every read carrying a distinct molecular identifier. Reads with shared molecular identifiers were discarded instead of being binned into consensus sequences. MiTCR, set to a Q25 quality threshold and the strictest error-elimination algorithm, was used for CDR3 identification, clonotype clustering and error correction. A nonparametric unseen species model using Euler transformation provided a lower-bound estimate of total TCR beta diversity. The raw public data were reprocessed by TCRdb itself: fastp quality trimming at Q25, MiXCR clonotype calling, in-frame beta chains only. Here each entry gathers all rows of one CDR3 protein and keeps the most common genes and DNA. The V and J calls and clone size are TCRdb's, not the authors'. This sample comprises some 940,000 distinct CDR3 sequences, 29% of them detected only once. The ten most abundant clones make up about 10% of the sample.

This sample was also put to use in a study of T cells of mothers and their children. That second report states: Donors were nine systemically healthy Caucasian individuals: three mothers and their six children. cDNA synthesis used all of the extracted RNA, with around 1.5 ug of RNA in each 15 ul reaction. In the second PCR, the M1S primer added sample barcodes and 2-4 random nucleotides. Each mother yielded over 8 million TCR beta CDR3 reads and each child some 3 million reads. In both related and unrelated pairs, thymic selection shapes the output of TCR recombination in a similar way, with inherited differences having only a minor effect. Related mother-child pairs always showed normalized repertoire overlap that was slightly higher than in unrelated mother-child pairs, though the difference was never significant. Persistent microchimeric T cell clones were not detected, at a sensitivity of approximately 100 clones per million clonotypes. The study used deep NGS to compare TCR beta repertoires of mothers and children, seeking features distinguishing related mother-child pairs from unrelated individuals. Mothers averaged roughly 36 +/- 4 years of age and children averaged roughly 11 +/- 4 years. After adapter ligation was performed with NEBNext reagents, the libraries were sequenced on an Illumina HiSeq 2000 with 100+100 nt paired-end reads. To prevent cross-contamination, the mother and child libraries were prepared one month apart and sequenced in separate runs. Between roughly 500,000 and 2,100,000 distinct TCR beta clonotypes were identified per donor. Naive TCR beta clonotypes were estimated from low-frequency clonotypes matched to each donor's FACS-determined naive share, without sorting.

The receptor was isolated from a woman in her thirties or forties in good health. Recombination linked TRBV29-1 to TRBJ2-3, with 10 bases in between that match TRBD2. The sample was blood. The CDR3 reads as follows: CSVDRSSGGPDTQYF. In nucleotides, the sequence is TGCAGCGTTGATAGGTCTAGCGGGGGACCAGATACGCAGTATTTT.